These 21 T cell receptor beta chains originate from one sample sequenced in a study of blood T cells in healthy people across ages (dated by TCRdb to 2013 to 2016). The protocol used for the library was 5' RACE. TCRdb shows the sequencer as Illumina HiSeq 2500. A second about 7 to 11 cycle PCR used a sample-barcoded 5' primer and a J-beta primer mix. The public reads were reprocessed in TCRdb via fastp at Q25 and MiXCR, keeping in-frame beta chains. All rows with the same CDR3 protein become a single entry with the most common DNA and genes. This sample lists around 990,000 distinct CDR3 sequences; about two fifths were detected once. Jointly, the top ten make up around 13% of the sample. The sample taken for sequencing was blood. Receptor source: a man aged 18 to 30 in good health.

The V and J genes are TRBV2 and TRBJ1-5; a weak D match, TRBD1 (5 bases). CDR1 and CDR2 from the germline V gene are SNHLY and FYNNEI. V shed 6 bases and J shed 1 base, with 13 bases lying between them. This CDR3 spans 15 amino acids. CDR3 amino acids: CASRGEVLSNQPQHF. CDR3 in DNA: TGTGCCAGCAGGGGGGAGGTCTTGAGCAATCAGCCCCAGCATTTT.

The rearrangement joins TRBV12-5 to TRBJ2-1, with D perhaps matching TRBD2 (6 bases). Germline loops: CDR1 LGHNT, CDR2 FRNRAP. The CDR3 loop spans 17 amino acids. Between the trimmed V and J ends, which lost 2 bases and 7 bases, there was a span of 21 bases. CDR3 in amino acids: CASGLQRGSVHINEQFF. The CDR3 coding sequence is TGTGCTAGTGGTTTGCAACGGGGGTCAGTACACATTAATGAGCAGTTCTTC.

The sample holds a few counts of this clonotype. This CDR3 is CASSLPAQDTQYF. The CDR3 DNA reads as TGCGCCAGCAGCTTGCCCGCACAAGATACGCAGTATTTT. The chain recombines TRBV5-1 with TRBJ2-3, with unresolved D. Per germline, CDR1 SGHRS and CDR2 YFSETQ. Trimming shortened V by 1 base and J by 5 bases, and 8 bases separated the two germline ends. The CDR3 is 13 residues long. Together with reference TRBV5-1 and TRBJ2-3, the CDR3 gives the full variable domain: KAGVTQTPRYLIKTRGQQVTLSCSPISGHRSVSWYQQTPGQGLQFLFEYFSETQRNKGNFPGRFSGRQFSNSRSEMNVSTLELGDSALYLCASSLPAQDTQYFGPGTRLTVL.

This clonotype was counted a few times. This chain joins TRBV20-1 and TRBJ2-7; perhaps TRBD2 as D (5 bases). V was clipped by 1 base and J by 3 bases, with 10 bases between them. CDR1 is DFQATT, CDR2 SNEGSKA, per germline (reference sequence). This CDR3 has 13 amino acids. CDR3 region: CSARARDNYEQYF. CDR3 DNA sequence: TGCAGTGCTAGAGCGAGGGATAACTACGAGCAGTACTTC.

This clonotype was counted only a few times. V gene TRBV5-6 combines with J gene TRBJ1-6, with D uncertain. Germline values: CDR1 SGHDT, CDR2 YYEEEE. The length of the CDR3 is 15 residues. V gave up 0 bases and J gave up 7 bases, with 11 bases separating them. The CDR3 reads CASSLVSAYNSPLHF. In DNA form, the CDR3 reads TGTGCCAGCAGCTTGGTAAGCGCGTACAATTCACCCCTCCACTTT.

This clonotype was picked up a small number of times. The rearrangement uses TRBV20-1 and TRBJ1-6, with D unresolved. This CDR3 region has 16 residues. In germline, CDR1 is DFQATT, CDR2 SNEGSKA (reference sequence). The V end was cut by 1 base, the J end by 0 bases, with 10 bases between. This chain's CDR3 is CSARAAGSSYNSPLHF. The CDR3 region has the DNA TGCAGTGCTAGAGCGGCGGGGAGCTCCTATAATTCACCCCTCCACTTT.

The chain joins TRBV6-5 to TRBJ1-2; 7 nucleotides align to TRBD1. CDR1 and CDR2 from the germline V gene are MNHEY and SVGAGI. J gave up 4 bases and V 4 bases, and 6 bases lay outside the gene matches. The length of the CDR3 is 14 residues. The CDR3 is CASSSRTGRYGYTF. CDR3 coding DNA: TGTGCCAGCAGTTCACGGACAGGACGCTATGGCTACACCTTC.

This chain links TRBV7-2 with TRBJ2-7, with D unresolved. With 5 bases removed from V and 5 bases from J, the gap between germline ends came to 10 bases. The CDR3 sequence is 12 residues long. Per the germline V gene, CDR1 is SGHTA and CDR2 is FQGNSA. This CDR3 is CASSPNGDEQYF. In DNA, the CDR3 is TGTGCCAGCAGCCCCAACGGCGACGAGCAGTACTTC.

Comments on this clonotype: With a much larger clone just one base away, this may be a read error. V is TRBV6-5 and J is TRBJ2-5; the D gene is possibly TRBD2 (6 bases). The CDR3 spans 13 residues. Deletions cut 2 bases from V and 11 bases from J, with 15 bases between. Germline loops: CDR1 MNHEY, CDR2 SVGAGI. CDR3 sequence: CASSYGGVNEQYF. In DNA, the CDR3 is TGTGCCAGCAGTTACGGAGGGGTGAATGAGCAGTACTTC.

At least ten counts were recorded for this clonotype. The chain combines TRBV29-1 with TRBJ2-3, with D perhaps matching TRBD1 (5 bases). Trimming removed 5 bases from V and 2 bases from J, with 11 bases in between. This CDR3 has 13 amino acids. Germline assignment: CDR1 SQVTM and CDR2 ANQGSEA. The CDR3 coding sequence is TGCAGCGTTTGTGGCAGGGTCACAGATACGCAGTATTTT. Translation gives CSVCGRVTDTQYF.

Concerning this clonotype: One end of the junction is discordant with germline, which a read error may explain. This rearrangement joins TRBV7-2 to TRBJ1-1, with unresolved D. CDR1 and CDR2 (germline): SGHTA, FQGNSA. This CDR3 spans 14 amino acids. CDR3 residues: CAGSSGLLNTEAFF. CDR3 DNA sequence: TGTGCCGGCAGCTCCGGCTTATTGAACACTGAAGCTTTCTTT.

This clonotype was seen more than once but under ten times. The chain combines TRBV5-1 with TRBJ2-5; D unresolved. Germline V gene sequence: CDR1 SGHRS, CDR2 YFSETQ. The CDR3 runs to 16 residues. V shed 3 bases and J shed 7 bases, with 22 bases lying between them. CDR3 sequence: CASSSGSFRTGVTQYF. The CDR3 region has the DNA TGCGCCAGCAGCTCCGGTTCTTTTCGGACGGGTGTGACCCAGTACTTC.

There are a few counts of this clonotype. This chain joins TRBV7-2 and TRBJ2-7, with D possibly matching TRBD2 (5 bases). CDR3 length: 15 amino acids. The V gene lost 4 bases and the J gene lost 2 bases, with 15 bases spanning the gap. Per germline, CDR1 SGHTA and CDR2 FQGNSA. The CDR3 reads CASSSNPDSAYEQYF. CDR3 DNA: TGTGCCAGCAGCTCCAACCCGGACTCAGCCTACGAGCAGTACTTC.

The chain employs TRBV7-9 and TRBJ1-4, with a weak D call TRBD1 (6 bases). The germline V gene encodes CDR1 SEHNR and CDR2 FQNEAQ (reference sequence). Trimming pared 0 bases from V and 8 bases from J, leaving 19 bases between. This CDR3 is 17 amino acids long. The CDR3 loop is CASSLASGGASREKLFF. CDR3 DNA: TGTGCCAGCAGCTTAGCGTCGGGGGGCGCGTCTCGAGAAAAACTGTTTTTT.

The chain uses TRBV15 and TRBJ2-3; TRBD2 might be the D (5 bases). The V end lost 2 bases, the J end lost 0 bases, and 15 bases lay between the germline ends. The CDR3 totals 17 residues. Per germline, CDR1 LNHNV and CDR2 YYDKDF (reference sequence). Here the CDR3 reads CATSRLPEGGSTDTQYF. The CDR3, as DNA: TGTGCCACCAGCAGACTTCCCGAGGGTGGGAGCACAGATACGCAGTATTTT. Variable domain in full (rest from reference TRBV15 and TRBJ2-3): DAMVIQNPRYQVTQFGKPVTLSCSQTLNHNVMYWYQQKSSQAPKLLFHYYDKDFNNEADTPDNFQSRRPNTSFCFLDIRSPGLGDTAMYLCATSRLPEGGSTDTQYFGPGTRLTVL.

This clonotype came up a few times. The V and J genes are TRBV5-6 and TRBJ1-1, with D possibly being TRBD1 (6 bases). The V end was cut by 7 bases, the J end by 4 bases, with 17 bases between. The V gene's germline CDR1 is SGHDT and CDR2 YYEEEE. The CDR3 is 14 residues long. In nucleotides, the CDR3 is TGTGCCAGCGGACGACAGGACACGGGCACTGAAGCTTTCTTT. This sequence encodes CASGRQDTGTEAFF. The full variable domain, completed using reference TRBV5-6 and TRBJ1-1, is DAGVTQSPTHLIKTRGQQVTLRCSPKSGHDTVSWYQQALGQGPQFIFQYYEEEERQRGNFPDRFSGHQFPNYSSELNVNALLLGDSALYLCASGRQDTGTEAFFGQGTRLTVV.

V gene TRBV27 combines with J gene TRBJ1-1, with D possibly matching TRBD1 (6 bases). CDR1 is MNHEY, CDR2 SMNVEV, per germline (reference sequence). Trimming stripped 4 bases from V and 6 bases from J, with 15 bases between. The CDR3 has 14 residues. The CDR3 bases are TGTGCCAGCAGTTCAACAGGGATAGGAGCTGAAGCTTTCTTT. This sequence encodes CASSSTGIGAEAFF.

This clonotype has a handful of counts. This sequence joins TRBV28 and TRBJ2-1, with D unclear. V shed 10 bases and J shed 9 bases, with 16 bases lying between them. CDR1 is MDHEN and CDR2 is SYDVKM in the germline V gene. The CDR3 is 12 amino acids. CDR3 sequence (DNA): TGTGCCATCCTCGTTATGGACGGTGAGCAGTTCTTC. Translation gives CAILVMDGEQFF.

The V and J genes are TRBV4-1 and TRBJ1-1, with a tentative D call TRBD1 (5 bases). The germline CDR1 and CDR2 sequences are MGHRA and YSYEKL. The CDR3 runs to 16 residues. Between the trimmed V and J ends, which lost 0 bases and 3 bases, there was a span of 14 bases. The DNA for the CDR3 is TGCGCCAGCAGCCAAGAAGGGGCCTCGAGGCACACTGAAGCTTTCTTT. Translated, it gives CASSQEGASRHTEAFF.

V usage is TRBV7-6 and J usage is TRBJ2-7; unclear D gene. V lost 1 base and J lost 10, with 14 bases in between. Germline V CDR1 and CDR2: SGHVS, FNYEAQ. The CDR3 covers 13 residues. CDR3: CASSLDTAAVQYF. CDR3 nucleotides: TGTGCCAGCAGCTTAGACACCGCTGCAGTTCAGTACTTC.

This clonotype was recorded many times. Germline is not matched at one junction end, which may reflect a read error. The chain carries TRBV7-9 and TRBJ1-1; D not resolved. CDR1 and CDR2 from the germline V gene are SEHNR and FQNEAQ (reference sequence). This CDR3 region has 12 residues. CDR3 sequence: CASSLPGTEAFF. CDR3 nucleotides: TGCGCCAGCAGCTTGCCGGGCACTGAAGCTTTCTTT.